This T cell receptor (beta chain) was captured by sequencing in a study of T-cell memory formation after mild COVID-19. Study background: In these data, TCR clusters were largely donor specific. The study's findings and limits: Shrinking CD4+ clones resided mostly in CM and EM, and CD8+ ones in EMRA.

A 5'RACE reaction primed in the constant segment made cDNA libraries of TCR alpha and TCR beta, and these carried sample barcodes and UMIs. TCRdb re-called the 5' RACE reads through MiXCR, storing one row per CDR3 protein. The repertoire holds about 400,000 distinct CDR3 sequences, with 18% as singletons. For this clonotype: Its antigen is still unknown.

The sequence was obtained from a man aged 18 to 29 who had mild COVID-19 (a few samples of this study predate the infection). Cell type and time point are not known. The sample comprised PBMCs or a T cell subset sorted from them (not recorded which).

Here the CDR3 DNA reads TGCAGTGCTCCCTACGAGGGGGGATTCACAGATACGCAGTATTTT. This encodes CSAPYEGGFTDTQYF. This chain connects TRBV20-1 to TRBJ2-3, with D perhaps given as TRBD1 or TRBD2 (6 bases each). Germline V gene sequence: CDR1 DFQATT, CDR2 SNEGSKA (reference sequence). V was trimmed by 5 bases and J by 2 bases, leaving 17 bases between them. This CDR3 contains 15 residues.